The 14 T cell receptor beta chains in this list originate from one sample, sequenced in a study of T cells in women clearing cervical HPV infection. The data were produced by immunoSEQ multiplex PCR, yet TCRdb's version contains in-frame clones alone and is incomplete. The ten most abundant clones cover approximately 5% of a sample with about 22,000 clones. The specimen sequenced was blood buffy coat. Receptors originate from a woman aged 18 to 69 with a cervical HPV16 infection that either progressed to CIN3+ or cleared (not recorded which).

A remark on this clone: The CDR3 end falls 3 residues outside the read, so it is completed with the germline J gene. The rearrangement links TRBV15 to TRBJ2-5; possibly TRBD2 for D (6 bases). The V gene lost 5 bases and the J gene lost 5 bases, with 12 bases spanning the gap. Germline CDR1 is LNHNV and CDR2 is YYDKDF (reference sequence). The CDR3 loop spans 13 amino acids. The CDR3 protein is CATSFRGRETQYF. The covered CDR3 bases are TGTGCCACCAGCTTCCGGGGGAGGGAGACC.

As regards this clone: With the read ending 3 residues before the CDR3 end, the germline J gene is used to fill in that end. The rearrangement links TRBV30 to TRBJ2-7; D unresolved. Between the trimmed V and J ends, which lost 7 bases and 5 bases, there was a span of 9 bases. Germline assignment: CDR1 GTSNPN and CDR2 SVGIG (reference sequence). The CDR3 extends over 10 amino acids. The CDR3 reads CASGSNEQYF. CDR3 bases read: TGTGCCTCTGGTTCTAACGAG.

On this clone: The CDR3 end lies 3 residues beyond the end of the read and is filled in from the germline J gene. J is TRBJ2-7 and V is TRBV19; tentatively, D is TRBD2 (7 bases). Trimming stripped 3 bases from V and 4 bases from J, with 13 bases between. The CDR3 covers 14 residues. Germline-derived CDR1 and CDR2 are LNHDA and SQIVND (reference sequence). The CDR3 protein is CASSMGRGGYEQYF. The CDR3 DNA, read in part, is TGTGCCAGTAGTATGGGCAGGGGAGGGTACGAG.

With respect to this clone: The sequence runs out 3 residues before the end of the CDR3; the remainder is reconstructed from the germline J gene. The rearrangement joins TRBV6-2 or TRBV6-3 to TRBJ1-2; D unresolved. The CDR3 has 14 residues. Trimming cost V 6 bases and J 0 bases, with 11 bases left between them. CDR1 is MNHEY, CDR2 SVGEGT, per germline. The CDR3 here is CASRLHQANYGYTF. The sequenced CDR3 bases are TGTGCCAGCAGATTACATCAAGCTAACTATGGC.

For this clone: The observed sequence ends 3 residues before the CDR3 terminus, with the missing tail filled in from the germline J gene. This chain uses TRBV28 with TRBJ2-2, with D uncertain. From germline, CDR1 is MDHEN and CDR2 SYDVKM. The CDR3 has 13 residues. The V end was cut by 3 bases, the J end by 7 bases, with 9 bases between. Here the CDR3 reads CASSFQRNGELFF. The CDR3 DNA, read in part, is TGTGCCAGCAGTTTCCAGAGAAACGGGGAG.

Points on this clone: From the germline J gene comes the end of the CDR3, since the read stops 3 residues before it. This chain links TRBV6-1 with TRBJ2-1; a possible D gene is TRBD1 (7 bases). In germline, CDR1 is MNHNS, CDR2 SASEGT. V lost 2 bases and J lost 7, with 18 bases in between. CDR3 size: 16 residues. CDR3 region: CASSENVRRGQNEQFF. CDR3 bases read: TGTGCCAGCAGTGAAAACGTCCGGAGGGGGCAGAATGAG.

Concerning this clone: The read gets to within 3 residues of the CDR3 end, and the germline J gene fills in the rest. The chain carries TRBV30 and TRBJ2-7, with 9 bases identical to TRBD2. This CDR3 is 15 amino acids long. Trimming removed 3 bases from V and 2 bases from J; junction bases left unmatched: 8. Germline V gene sequence: CDR1 GTSNPN, CDR2 SVGIG (reference sequence). The sequenced CDR3 bases are TGTGCCTGGAGGCAGGGACTAGCTGTTACCTACGAG. This translates into CAWRQGLAVTYE. The entire CDR3 sequence reads CAWRQGLAVTYEQYF.

For this clone: Its ends do not fully match the called genes, so a read error is possible. The CDR3 end is not reached by the read, which stops 3 residues before it; the germline J gene fills it in. The chain couples TRBV7-7 to TRBJ1-6; 7 nucleotides align to TRBD1. Germline V gene data show CDR1 as SSHAT and CDR2 as FNYEAQ (reference sequence). CDR3 length equals 13 residues. The sequenced CDR3 bases are TGTGCTAGCAGCGTTGACAGGGACTCACCC. Its protein is CASSVDRDSP. In full, the CDR3 reads CASSVDRDSPLHF. Together with reference TRBV7-7 and TRBJ1-6, the CDR3 gives the full variable domain: GAGVSQSPRYKVTKRGQDVTLRCDPISSHATLYWYQQALGQGPEFLTYFNYEAQPDKSGLPSDRFSAERPEGSISTLTIQRTEQRDSAMYRCASSVDRDSPLHFGNGTRLTVT.

Judged by frequency, this clone is medium-sized. The read falls 3 residues short of the CDR3 end, and the missing part is taken from the germline J gene. This chain links TRBV19 with TRBJ2-2; D might be TRBD1 (6 bases). This CDR3 is built from 15 residues. CDR1 and CDR2 from the germline V gene are LNHDA and SQIVND (reference sequence). CDR3 residues: CASSIDKTGTYKLFF. The CDR3 bases that were read are TGTGCCAGTAGTATTGATAAAACAGGGACCTATAAG.

On this clone itself: The CDR3 extends 3 residues past the end of the read, so its final part is completed from the germline J gene. The V gene is TRBV18, the J gene TRBJ2-4; the match to TRBD1 covers 7 bases. The CDR3 has 12 residues. Germline V gene data show CDR1 as KGHSH and CDR2 as LQKENI. This CDR3 reads CASSSGQDGQYF. CDR3 bases read: TGTGCCAGCTCAAGCGGACAGGATGGT.

Regarding this clone: Sequencing ends 3 residues short of the CDR3 end; the germline J gene provides the rest. The chain recombines TRBV7-6 with TRBJ2-1; the D gene is possibly TRBD1 (7 bases). Germline V lookup: CDR1 SGHVS, CDR2 FNYEAQ. Trimming cost V 3 bases and J 7 bases, with 16 bases left between them. CDR3 length: 15 amino acids. The sequenced CDR3 bases are TGTGCCAGCAGCTTGGAGGGGGCCGGGGGAAATGAG. Encoded protein: CASSLEGAGGNE. The full CDR3 reads CASSLEGAGGNEQFF. The entire variable domain, with the rest obtained from reference TRBV7-6 and TRBJ2-1, is as follows: GAGVSQSPRYKVTKRGQDVALRCDPISGHVSLYWYRQALGQGPEFLTYFNYEAQQDKSGLPNDRFSAERPEGSISTLTIQRTEQRDSAMYRCASSLEGAGGNEQFFGPGTRLTVL.

As to this clone: The read ends 3 residues before the CDR3 terminus; that terminus is restored from the germline J gene. The chain uses TRBV5-1 and TRBJ1-6, with TRBD1 matching over 10 bases. Germline CDR1 SGHRS, CDR2 YFSETQ. V lost 4 bases, J lost 5 bases, and 6 bases stayed unmatched. This CDR3 has 16 amino acids. Partial CDR3 DNA: TGCGCCAGCAGCATGGGACAGGGGCCGGATAATTCACCC. Its translation: CASSMGQGPDNSP. The complete CDR3 protein is CASSMGQGPDNSPLHF.

Worth noting for this clone: The CDR3 extends 3 residues past the end of the read, so its final part is completed from the germline J gene. The chain has TRBV29-1 and TRBJ1-2; 9 bases line up with TRBD1. Germline loops: CDR1 SQVTM, CDR2 ANQGSEA. V lost 6 bases to trimming and J lost 6 bases; unmatched junction nucleotides: 5. This CDR3 has 12 residues. Incomplete CDR3 DNA: TGCAGCGTCCCGGGACAGGGAGATGGC. Encoded protein: CSVPGQGDG. The CDR3, in full, reads CSVPGQGDGYTF.

With respect to this clone: Sequencing ends 3 residues short of the CDR3 end; the germline J gene provides the rest. This chain links TRBV5-1 with TRBJ2-4; maybe TRBD1 (5 bases). V lost 0 bases to trimming and J lost 5 bases, with 6 bases between them. From germline, CDR1 is SGHRS and CDR2 YFSETQ. The CDR3 covers 13 residues. The CDR3 loop reads CASSLVGENIQYF. The DNA read from the CDR3 is TGCGCCAGCAGCTTGGTAGGGGAAAACATT.